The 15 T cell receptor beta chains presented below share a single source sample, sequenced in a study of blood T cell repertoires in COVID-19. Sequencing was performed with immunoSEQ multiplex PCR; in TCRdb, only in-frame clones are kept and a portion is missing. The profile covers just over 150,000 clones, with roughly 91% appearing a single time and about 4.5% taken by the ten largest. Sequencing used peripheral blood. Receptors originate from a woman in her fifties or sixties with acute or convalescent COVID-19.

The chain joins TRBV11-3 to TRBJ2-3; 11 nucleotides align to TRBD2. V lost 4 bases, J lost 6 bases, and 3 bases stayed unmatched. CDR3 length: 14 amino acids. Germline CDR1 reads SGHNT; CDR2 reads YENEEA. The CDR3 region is CASSSRLAGDTQYF. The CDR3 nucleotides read TGTGCCAGCAGCTCCAGACTAGCGGGGGATACGCAGTATTTT.

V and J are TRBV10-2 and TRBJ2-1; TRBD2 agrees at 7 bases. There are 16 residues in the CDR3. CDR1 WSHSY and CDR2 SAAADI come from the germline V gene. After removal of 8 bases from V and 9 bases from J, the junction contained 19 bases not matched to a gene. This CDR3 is CASRGIAGRVGGEQFF. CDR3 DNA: TGCGCCAGCCGCGGGATAGCGGGCCGAGTGGGGGGTGAGCAGTTCTTC.

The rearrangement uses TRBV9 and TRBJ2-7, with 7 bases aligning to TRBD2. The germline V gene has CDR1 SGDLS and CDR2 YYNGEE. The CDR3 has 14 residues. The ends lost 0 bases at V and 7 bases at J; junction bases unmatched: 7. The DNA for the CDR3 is TGTGCCAGCAGCGTAGCTGGCGGGAGTGAGGAGCAGTACTTC. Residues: CASSVAGGSEEQYF.

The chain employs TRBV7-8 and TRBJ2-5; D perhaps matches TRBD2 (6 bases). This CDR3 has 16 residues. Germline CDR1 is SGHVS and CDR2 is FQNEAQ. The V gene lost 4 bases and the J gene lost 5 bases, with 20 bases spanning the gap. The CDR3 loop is CASSSYRLTSPETQYF. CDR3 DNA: TGTGCCAGCAGCTCCTACCGTCTCACTAGCCCGGAGACCCAGTACTTC.

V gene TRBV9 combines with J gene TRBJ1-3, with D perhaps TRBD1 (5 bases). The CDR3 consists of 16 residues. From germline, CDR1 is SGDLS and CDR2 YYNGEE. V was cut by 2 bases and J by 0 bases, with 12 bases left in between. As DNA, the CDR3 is TGTGCCAGCAGCGTCGGAGGGGTTCTCTCTGGAAACACCATATATTTT. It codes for CASSVGGVLSGNTIYF.

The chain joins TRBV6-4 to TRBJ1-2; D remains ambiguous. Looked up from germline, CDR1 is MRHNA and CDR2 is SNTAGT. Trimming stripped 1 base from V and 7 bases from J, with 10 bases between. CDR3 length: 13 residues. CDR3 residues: CASSDFAGAGYTF. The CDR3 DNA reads TGTGCCAGCAGTGACTTTGCGGGAGCTGGCTACACCTTC.

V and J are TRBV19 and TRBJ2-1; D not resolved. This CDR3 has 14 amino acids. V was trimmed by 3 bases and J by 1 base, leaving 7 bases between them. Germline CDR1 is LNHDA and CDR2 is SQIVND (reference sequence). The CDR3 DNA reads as TGTGCCAGTAGTATGAGTATTTCCTACAATGAGCAGTTCTTC. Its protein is CASSMSISYNEQFF.

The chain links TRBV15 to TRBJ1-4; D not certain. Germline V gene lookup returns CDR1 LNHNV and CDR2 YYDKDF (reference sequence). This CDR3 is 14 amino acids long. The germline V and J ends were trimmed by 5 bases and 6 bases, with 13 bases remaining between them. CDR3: CATSAPGEHEKLFF. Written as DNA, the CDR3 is TGTGCCACCAGCGCCCCCGGGGAGCATGAAAAACTGTTTTTT.

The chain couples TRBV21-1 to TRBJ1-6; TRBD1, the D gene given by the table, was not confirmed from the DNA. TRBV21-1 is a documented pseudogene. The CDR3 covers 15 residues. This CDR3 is CASSKAPRINSPLHF. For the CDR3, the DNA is TGTGCCAGCAGCAAGGCCCCAAGAATCAATTCACCCCTCCACTTT.

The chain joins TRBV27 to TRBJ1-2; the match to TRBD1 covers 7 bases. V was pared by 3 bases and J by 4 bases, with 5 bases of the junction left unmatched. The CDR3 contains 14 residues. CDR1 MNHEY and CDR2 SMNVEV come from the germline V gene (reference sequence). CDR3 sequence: CASSFTGATYGYTF. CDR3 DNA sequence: TGTGCCAGCAGTTTTACAGGGGCTACCTATGGCTACACCTTC.

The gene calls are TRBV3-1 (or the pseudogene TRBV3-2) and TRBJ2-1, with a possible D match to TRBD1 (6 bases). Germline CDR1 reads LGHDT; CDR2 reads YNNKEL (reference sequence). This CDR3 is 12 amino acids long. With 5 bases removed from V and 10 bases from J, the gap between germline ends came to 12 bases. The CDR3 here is CASSDGQLEQFF. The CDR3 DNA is TGTGCCAGCAGCGATGGACAGCTCGAGCAGTTCTTC.

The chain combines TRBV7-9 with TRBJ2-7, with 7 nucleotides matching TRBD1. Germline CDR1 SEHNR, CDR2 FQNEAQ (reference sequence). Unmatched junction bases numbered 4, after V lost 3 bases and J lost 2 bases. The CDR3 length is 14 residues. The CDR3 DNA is TGTGCCAGCAGCTTCCGGGACAGCCCCTACGAGCAGTACTTC. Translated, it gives CASSFRDSPYEQYF.

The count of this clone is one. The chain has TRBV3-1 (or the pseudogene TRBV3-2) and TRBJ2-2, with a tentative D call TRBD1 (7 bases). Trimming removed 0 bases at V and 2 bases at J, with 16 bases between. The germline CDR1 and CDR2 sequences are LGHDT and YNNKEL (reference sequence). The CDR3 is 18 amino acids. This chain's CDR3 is CASSQDSGGGFNTGELFF. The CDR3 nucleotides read TGTGCCAGCAGCCAAGATTCCGGAGGGGGCTTTAACACCGGGGAGCTGTTTTTT.

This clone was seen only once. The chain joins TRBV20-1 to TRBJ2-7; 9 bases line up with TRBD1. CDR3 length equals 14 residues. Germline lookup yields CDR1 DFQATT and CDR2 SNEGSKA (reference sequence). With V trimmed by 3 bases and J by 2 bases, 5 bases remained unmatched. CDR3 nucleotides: TGCAGTGCTAGTGAGGGGACAGGGCCCTACGAGCAGTACTTC. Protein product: CSASEGTGPYEQYF.

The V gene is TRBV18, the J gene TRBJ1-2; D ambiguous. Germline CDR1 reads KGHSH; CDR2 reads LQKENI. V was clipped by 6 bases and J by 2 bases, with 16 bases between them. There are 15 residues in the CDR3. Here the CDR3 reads CASSKSSGPNYGYTF. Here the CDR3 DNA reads TGTGCCAGCTCTAAATCCAGCGGTCCCAACTATGGCTACACCTTC. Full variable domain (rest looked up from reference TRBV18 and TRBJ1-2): NAGVMQNPRHLVRRRGQEARLRCSPMKGHSHVYWYRQLPEEGLKFMVYLQKENIIDESGMPKERFSAEFPKEGPSILRIQQVVRGDSAAYFCASSKSSGPNYGYTFGSGTRLTVV.